Listed below are T cell receptor beta chains from one sample, sequenced in a study of cytomegalovirus exposure and HLA in healthy donors. Assay: immunoSEQ multiplex PCR; the TCRdb copy retains only in-frame clones and omits some. Of under 150,000 clones listed, about 78% are singletons. Sequences were obtained from PBMCs. The receptor set was obtained from a man aged 45-65 years in good health and CMV-seropositive. The CDR3 runs from the conserved cysteine through the conserved F or W. The order of the fields is J gene, V gene, clone size, D gene, CDR3 protein, CDR3 DNA. The D gene is left open where the match is weak. Not all rows give a size; the values are once, few, many and, for expanded clones, a class.

j_gene: TRBJ2-7
v_gene: TRBV28
abundance: NA
d_gene: NA
CDR3aa: CASSSGSYEQYF
CDR3nt: TGTGCCAGCAGTTCGGGATCCTACGAGCAGTACTTC

j_gene: TRBJ1-1
v_gene: TRBV28
abundance: NA
d_gene: TRBD1
CDR3aa: CASSFGQGAGRAFF
CDR3nt: TGTGCCAGCAGTTTTGGACAGGGGGCGGGTCGAGCTTTCTTT

j_gene: TRBJ1-3
v_gene: TRBV6-5
abundance: NA
d_gene: NA
CDR3aa: CASSFSRQSGNTIYF
CDR3nt: TGTGCCAGCAGTTTCTCCCGACAGTCTGGAAACACCATATATTTT

j_gene: TRBJ2-6
v_gene: TRBV5-1
abundance: few
d_gene: NA
CDR3aa: CASSLGGGSSGANVLTF
CDR3nt: TGCGCCAGCAGCTTGGGTGGCGGTAGCTCTGGGGCCAACGTCCTGACTTTC

j_gene: TRBJ1-2
v_gene: TRBV10-3
abundance: NA
d_gene: NA
CDR3aa: CAITEGPHYGYTF
CDR3nt: TGTGCCATTACGGAGGGGCCTCACTATGGCTACACCTTC

j_gene: TRBJ1-2
v_gene: TRBV7-2
abundance: NA
d_gene: TRBD1
CDR3aa: CASSLSRTGNYGYTF
CDR3nt: TGTGCCAGCAGCTTAAGTCGGACAGGGAATTATGGCTACACCTTC

j_gene: TRBJ1-5
v_gene: TRBV6-1
abundance: NA
d_gene: TRBD1
CDR3aa: CASSATGGSRNQPQHF
CDR3nt: TGTGCCAGCAGTGCCACAGGGGGTTCGCGCAATCAGCCCCAGCATTTT

j_gene: TRBJ2-1
v_gene: TRBV11-3
abundance: NA
d_gene: TRBD2
CDR3aa: CASSLGASGGGSYNEQFF
CDR3nt: TGTGCCAGCAGCTTAGGGGCTAGCGGGGGCGGTTCCTACAATGAGCAGTTCTTC

j_gene: TRBJ2-1
v_gene: TRBV6-1
abundance: few
d_gene: NA
CDR3aa: CASSDGGSYNEQFF
CDR3nt: TGTGCCAGCAGTGACGGGGGATCCTACAATGAGCAGTTCTTC

j_gene: TRBJ2-7
v_gene: TRBV28
abundance: few
d_gene: NA
CDR3aa: CASSLSAPQEQYF
CDR3nt: TGTGCCAGCAGTTTATCCGCCCCACAGGAGCAGTACTTC

j_gene: TRBJ1-2
v_gene: TRBV15
abundance: NA
d_gene: NA
CDR3aa: CATSREQGWDGYTF
CDR3nt: TGTGCCACCAGCAGAGAACAGGGTTGGGATGGCTACACCTTC

j_gene: TRBJ2-7
v_gene: TRBV6-5
abundance: once
d_gene: TRBD1
CDR3aa: CASRFGQAGEQYF
CDR3nt: TGTGCCAGCAGATTTGGACAGGCAGGCGAGCAGTACTTC

j_gene: TRBJ2-3
v_gene: TRBV7-9
abundance: NA
d_gene: NA
CDR3aa: CASSPVGSGDTQYF
CDR3nt: TGTGCCAGCAGCCCGGTAGGGAGTGGAGATACGCAGTATTTT

j_gene: TRBJ1-5
v_gene: TRBV2
abundance: NA
d_gene: TRBD1
CDR3aa: CASRGQASYRHF
CDR3nt: TGTGCCAGCAGAGGACAGGCGTCGTATCGGCATTTT

j_gene: TRBJ2-1
v_gene: TRBV15
abundance: NA
d_gene: NA
CDR3aa: CATSRDQFGNEQFF
CDR3nt: TGTGCCACCAGCAGAGATCAGTTTGGTAATGAGCAGTTCTTC

j_gene: TRBJ1-1
v_gene: TRBV6-1
abundance: NA
d_gene: TRBD1
CDR3aa: CASRGTENTEAFF
CDR3nt: TGTGCCAGCAGGGGGACAGAGAACACTGAAGCTTTCTTT

j_gene: TRBJ1-2
v_gene: TRBV4-1
abundance: few
d_gene: NA
CDR3aa: CASSQDENREGYTF
CDR3nt: TGCGCCAGCAGCCAAGATGAAAACCGGGAAGGCTACACCTTC

j_gene: TRBJ1-1
v_gene: TRBV10-1
abundance: NA
d_gene: TRBD1
CDR3aa: CASRGGLLNTEAFF
CDR3nt: TGCGCCAGCAGAGGGGGCCTATTGAACACTGAAGCTTTCTTT

j_gene: TRBJ2-1
v_gene: TRBV19
abundance: NA
d_gene: TRBD1
CDR3aa: CASSIDRWGQGTSEQFF
CDR3nt: TGTGCCAGTAGTATAGATCGCTGGGGACAGGGGACTAGTGAGCAGTTCTTC

j_gene: TRBJ1-4
v_gene: TRBV15
abundance: NA
d_gene: NA
CDR3aa: CATSRDRNQASGGTGKLFF
CDR3nt: TGTGCCACCAGCAGAGATAGGAATCAGGCTTCGGGGGGGACGGGAAAACTGTTTTTT

j_gene: TRBJ1-1
v_gene: TRBV9
abundance: few
d_gene: NA
CDR3aa: CASSADRPLEAFF
CDR3nt: TGTGCCAGCAGCGCGGACAGACCGCTTGAAGCTTTCTTT

j_gene: TRBJ2-5
v_gene: TRBV5-4
abundance: once
d_gene: TRBD1
CDR3aa: CASSVDREETQYF
CDR3nt: TGTGCCAGCAGCGTGGACAGGGAAGAGACCCAGTACTTC

j_gene: TRBJ1-5
v_gene: TRBV27
abundance: once
d_gene: NA
CDR3aa: CASSPYLTGGNQPQHF
CDR3nt: TGTGCCAGCAGTCCCTACTTAACAGGAGGCAATCAGCCCCAGCATTTT

j_gene: TRBJ2-1
v_gene: TRBV27
abundance: NA
d_gene: NA
CDR3aa: CAAGGGGGARNEQFF
CDR3nt: TGTGCCGCGGGCGGGGGAGGGGGGGCAAGGAATGAGCAGTTCTTC

j_gene: TRBJ2-1
v_gene: TRBV11-2
abundance: few
d_gene: TRBD2
CDR3aa: CASSFTSGGAGSEQFF
CDR3nt: TGTGCCAGCAGCTTCACGAGCGGGGGGGCCGGGAGTGAGCAGTTCTTC

j_gene: TRBJ2-2
v_gene: TRBV29-1
abundance: few
d_gene: NA
CDR3aa: CSAGQNTGELFF
CDR3nt: TGCAGCGCGGGACAGAACACCGGGGAGCTGTTTTTT

j_gene: TRBJ2-7
v_gene: TRBV14
abundance: few
d_gene: NA
CDR3aa: CASSQRHLYEQYF
CDR3nt: TGTGCCAGCAGCCAACGACACCTCTACGAGCAGTACTTC

j_gene: TRBJ2-5
v_gene: TRBV6-4
abundance: NA
d_gene: NA
CDR3aa: CASNRGGETQYF
CDR3nt: TGTGCCAGCAACAGGGGGGGAGAGACCCAGTACTTC

j_gene: TRBJ2-3
v_gene: TRBV25-1
abundance: NA
d_gene: TRBD1
CDR3aa: CASSDVAGGFTDTQYF
CDR3nt: TGTGCCAGCAGTGATGTGGCAGGGGGCTTCACAGATACGCAGTATTTT

j_gene: TRBJ2-7
v_gene: TRBV7-3
abundance: NA
d_gene: NA
CDR3aa: CASSPSGAYEQYF
CDR3nt: TGTGCCAGCAGCCCCAGCGGCGCCTACGAGCAGTACTTC

j_gene: TRBJ2-3
v_gene: TRBV7-9
abundance: once
d_gene: TRBD2
CDR3aa: CASSLGLAGSSTDTQYF
CDR3nt: TGTGCCAGCAGCTTGGGCCTAGCGGGAAGTAGCACAGATACGCAGTATTTT

j_gene: TRBJ2-3
v_gene: TRBV5-6
abundance: NA
d_gene: TRBD1
CDR3aa: CASSWGQGESGDTQYF
CDR3nt: TGTGCCAGCAGCTGGGGACAGGGGGAGTCAGGAGATACGCAGTATTTT

j_gene: TRBJ2-1
v_gene: TRBV15
abundance: NA
d_gene: TRBD2
CDR3aa: CATSRSAPRLADLYNEQFF
CDR3nt: TGTGCCACCAGCAGATCTGCCCCGCGACTAGCGGATCTTTACAATGAGCAGTTCTTC

j_gene: TRBJ1-1
v_gene: TRBV19
abundance: once
d_gene: NA
CDR3aa: CASSVRKQFGWTEAFF
CDR3nt: TGTGCCAGTAGCGTACGGAAACAGTTCGGCTGGACTGAAGCTTTCTTT

j_gene: TRBJ1-1
v_gene: TRBV19
abundance: NA
d_gene: TRBD1
CDR3aa: CASSIYQGGTEAFF
CDR3nt: TGTGCCAGTAGTATCTATCAGGGGGGCACTGAAGCTTTCTTT

j_gene: TRBJ2-3
v_gene: TRBV15
abundance: NA
d_gene: TRBD2
CDR3aa: CATSRGTSGRMTDTQYF
CDR3nt: TGTGCCACCAGCAGGGGGACTAGCGGGAGAATGACAGATACGCAGTATTTT

j_gene: TRBJ1-6
v_gene: TRBV21-1
abundance: NA
d_gene: NA
CDR3aa: CASSPPGQRLYSPLHF
CDR3nt: TGTGCCAGCAGCCCTCCGGGACAGAGGTTATATTCACCCCTCCACTTT

j_gene: TRBJ2-3
v_gene: TRBV7-9
abundance: NA
d_gene: NA
CDR3aa: CSSSLFGNLITDTQYF
CDR3nt: TGTTCCAGCAGCTTATTCGGGAACCTCATCACAGATACGCAGTATTTT

j_gene: TRBJ1-5
v_gene: TRBV7-8
abundance: few
d_gene: NA
CDR3aa: CASSLDRGGSGDPQHF
CDR3nt: TGTGCCAGCAGCTTAGATCGCGGGGGTTCGGGGGATCCCCAGCATTTT

j_gene: TRBJ1-2
v_gene: TRBV7-2
abundance: few
d_gene: NA
CDR3aa: CASSLRQSYGYTF
CDR3nt: TGTGCCAGCAGCCTACGACAGAGCTATGGCTACACCTTC

j_gene: TRBJ1-2
v_gene: TRBV4-1
abundance: once
d_gene: NA
CDR3aa: CASRGTLANYGYTF
CDR3nt: TGCGCCAGCAGAGGGACTCTAGCTAACTATGGCTACACCTTC

j_gene: TRBJ2-3
v_gene: TRBV7-2
abundance: NA
d_gene: TRBD2
CDR3aa: CASSHSRTSGGLDTQYF
CDR3nt: TGTGCCAGCAGCCATTCCAGGACTAGCGGGGGGTTAGATACGCAGTATTTT

j_gene: TRBJ2-5
v_gene: TRBV11-3
abundance: NA
d_gene: NA
CDR3aa: CASSPRGAETQYF
CDR3nt: TGTGCCAGCAGCCCACGGGGGGCGGAGACCCAGTACTTC

j_gene: TRBJ1-2
v_gene: TRBV7-6
abundance: NA
d_gene: TRBD1
CDR3aa: CASSLAGTGSNSVGYTF
CDR3nt: TGTGCCAGCAGCTTAGCGGGGACAGGGTCTAACAGCGTCGGCTACACCTTC

j_gene: TRBJ2-1
v_gene: TRBV27
abundance: NA
d_gene: NA
CDR3aa: CASSSWDKNNEQFF
CDR3nt: TGTGCCAGCAGTTCCTGGGACAAAAACAATGAGCAGTTCTTC

j_gene: TRBJ2-1
v_gene: TRBV14
abundance: NA
d_gene: TRBD2
CDR3aa: CASSPFGAGRNEQFF
CDR3nt: TGTGCCAGCAGCCCCTTTGGGGCCGGGAGGAATGAGCAGTTCTTC

j_gene: TRBJ2-7
v_gene: TRBV5-1
abundance: NA
d_gene: TRBD1
CDR3aa: CASSLAGDRAYEQYF
CDR3nt: TGCGCCAGCAGCTTGGCCGGGGACAGAGCCTACGAGCAGTACTTC

j_gene: TRBJ2-1
v_gene: TRBV6-5
abundance: NA
d_gene: TRBD2
CDR3aa: CASSPHGTRDNEQFF
CDR3nt: TGTGCCAGCAGTCCCCACGGGACTAGAGACAATGAGCAGTTCTTC

j_gene: TRBJ1-5
v_gene: TRBV7-8
abundance: NA
d_gene: NA
CDR3aa: CASSLAWPAGQPQHF
CDR3nt: TGTGCCAGCAGCTTAGCGTGGCCTGCGGGTCAGCCCCAGCATTTT

j_gene: TRBJ1-2
v_gene: TRBV28
abundance: NA
d_gene: TRBD1
CDR3aa: CASSLNRGGCTF
CDR3nt: TGTGCCAGCAGTCTAAACAGGGGGGGCTGCACCTTC

j_gene: TRBJ1-6
v_gene: TRBV11-2
abundance: once
d_gene: TRBD1
CDR3aa: CASSISNSVWDSNSPLHF
CDR3nt: TGTGCCAGCAGCATCTCTAATTCAGTTTGGGACAGTAATTCACCCCTCCACTTT

j_gene: TRBJ1-5
v_gene: TRBV5-1
abundance: NA
d_gene: NA
CDR3aa: CASSLDTGSGQPQHF
CDR3nt: TGCGCCAGCAGCTTGGATACAGGGAGTGGGCAGCCCCAGCATTTT